Below, 28 T cell receptor beta chains from the same sample are listed, as sequenced in a study of Graves' ophthalmopathy and Graves' hyperthyroidism. The study amplified TCR beta CDR3 regions using RNA transcripts. The authors performed first-round RT-PCR with HTBI primers and then a second-round multiplex PCR. Each CDR3 protein gets one entry after TCRdb re-called the multiplex PCR reads with MiXCR. The profile covers 300,000 to 350,000 distinct CDR3 sequences, with under 20% appearing a single time and 9% to 15% taken by the ten largest. Sequenced material: peripheral blood. These receptors originate from an adult man with Graves' ophthalmopathy.

This clonotype has a count of ten or more. V gene TRBV5-1 combines with J gene TRBJ1-5, with D unclear. In germline, CDR1 is SGHRS, CDR2 YFSETQ. The CDR3 totals 13 residues. V lost 5 bases to trimming and J lost 0 bases, with 6 bases between them. CDR3 nucleotide sequence: TGCGCCAGCAGAACGGATAGCAATCAGCCCCAGCATTTT. This encodes CASRTDSNQPQHF.

This clonotype was observed at least ten times. The chain links TRBV11-2 to TRBJ2-1; TRBD1 agrees at 11 bases. CDR1 SGHAT and CDR2 FQNNGV come from the germline V gene. With 1 base clipped from V and 8 bases from J, the junction kept 7 bases outside the gene matches. The CDR3 has 16 residues. Here the CDR3 reads CASSLGTGGRLDEQFF. CDR3 nucleotides: TGTGCCAGCAGCTTAGGGACAGGGGGCAGGTTGGATGAGCAGTTCTTC.

This clonotype showed up many times. The chain has TRBV13 and TRBJ2-5; D is perhaps TRBD2 (6 bases). The CDR3 runs 14 residues. In germline, CDR1 is PRHDT, CDR2 FYEKMQ (reference sequence). V lost 5 bases to trimming and J lost 4 bases, with 14 bases between them. The CDR3 coding sequence is TGTGCCAGCAGCCGGGGCGGGGCTCGAGAGACCCAGTACTTC. It translates to CASSRGGARETQYF.

This sequence joins TRBV7-2 and TRBJ1-2; 7 bases align to TRBD1. There are 14 residues in the CDR3. The germline V gene has CDR1 SGHTA and CDR2 FQGNSA. J gave up 8 bases and V 5 bases, and 11 bases lay outside the gene matches. Here the CDR3 reads CASSPDLTGAGYTF. For the CDR3, the DNA is TGTGCCAGCAGCCCAGACCTAACAGGGGCCGGCTACACCTTC.

This clonotype was seen many times. V is TRBV28 and J is TRBJ2-2, with D perhaps TRBD2 (5 bases). The ends were cut back, 7 bases at V and 5 bases at J, with 14 bases in the middle. The CDR3 is 14 residues long. Germline V gives CDR1 MDHEN, CDR2 SYDVKM. The DNA of the CDR3 is TGTGCCAGCACCGGGGATCCACCGACCGGGGAGCTGTTTTTT. Encoded protein: CASTGDPPTGELFF.

In this sample, this clonotype turned up many times. The chain couples TRBV6-1 to TRBJ1-1, with no clear D. This CDR3 is built from 13 residues. CDR1 is MNHNS and CDR2 is SASEGT in the germline V gene. Trimming took 2 bases from V and 8 from J, leaving 12 bases between them. The CDR3 is CASSERRDREAFF. CDR3 sequence (DNA): TGTGCCAGCAGTGAACGTCGAGACCGGGAAGCTTTCTTT.

This clonotype was seen only once. A much larger clone lies one base from this, so it may be a read error. J is TRBJ1-2 and V is TRBV7-9, with 7 nucleotides matching TRBD1. The CDR3 covers 14 residues. Germline CDR1 and CDR2: SEHNR and FQNEAQ (reference sequence). CDR3 protein: CASSLVQGEDGYAF. In nucleotides, the CDR3 is TGTGCCAGCAGCTTAGTCCAGGGGGAGGATGGCTACGCCTTC.

There are many counts of this clonotype. The chain combines TRBV6-2 or TRBV6-3 with TRBJ2-7; 11 bases fit TRBD1. V shed 0 bases and J 6 bases; nucleotides not matched to a gene: 7. Germline V gene data show CDR1 as MNHEY and CDR2 as SVGEGT. The CDR3 extends over 16 amino acids. CDR3 nucleotides: TGTGCCAGCAGTTACTCCAGGGACAGGGGGTTTGCCGAGCAGTACTTC. This translates into CASSYSRDRGFAEQYF.

In its sample, this clonotype was seen many times. The V call is TRBV30, the J call TRBJ2-2; weak D call: TRBD2 (6 bases). The CDR3 is 16 residues long. V lost 2 bases and J lost 2, with 15 bases in between. From germline, CDR1 is GTSNPN and CDR2 SVGIG (reference sequence). CDR3 bases: TGTGCCTGGAGTCCCGCTAGCGAGGGAAACACCGGGGAGCTGTTTTTT. It specifies CAWSPASEGNTGELFF. The variable domain in full, with the rest retrieved from reference TRBV30 and TRBJ2-2, is SQTIHQWPATLVQPVGSPLSLECTVEGTSNPNLYWYRQAAGRGLQLLFYSVGIGQISSEVPQNLSASRPQDRQFILSSKKLLLSDSGFYLCAWSPASEGNTGELFFGEGSRLTVL.

This clonotype appeared many times. The rearrangement uses TRBV24-1 and TRBJ1-1; maybe TRBD1 (5 bases). The ends were cut back, 1 base at V and 0 bases at J, with 17 bases in the middle. The CDR3 is 18 residues long. CDR1 and CDR2 from the germline V gene are KGHDR and SFDVKD. Here the CDR3 DNA reads TGTGCCACCAGTGATTTCGTATCATCAGGGATCATGAACACTGAAGCTTTCTTT. Its protein is CATSDFVSSGIMNTEAFF.

The rearrangement uses TRBV7-2 and TRBJ1-5; possible D gene TRBD1, 5 bases. V lost 6 bases and J lost 1, with 10 bases in between. The CDR3 length is 14 residues. Germline lookup yields CDR1 SGHTA and CDR2 FQGNSA. The CDR3 coding sequence is TGTGCCAGCAGGTTGGACAACAGCAATCAGCCCCAGCATTTT. Amino acid sequence: CASRLDNSNQPQHF.

The chain links TRBV20-1 to TRBJ1-1, with no clear D. The CDR3 loop spans 12 amino acids. Germline lookup yields CDR1 DFQATT and CDR2 SNEGSKA (reference sequence). V lost 1 base, J lost 10 bases, and 13 bases lay in between. Here the CDR3 reads CSARVSRLGAFF. CDR3 in DNA: TGCAGTGCTAGAGTATCGCGGCTGGGAGCTTTCTTT.

In its sample, this clonotype was seen many times. The gene calls are TRBV29-1 and TRBJ1-2; D unresolved. The germline gives CDR1 SQVTM, CDR2 ANQGSEA. V was shortened by 3 bases and J by 4 bases, with 12 bases between the two germline ends. The CDR3 sequence is 13 residues long. The CDR3 DNA reads TGCAGCGTTGAGTCCACGGGATTCTATGGCTACACCTTC. This gives the protein CSVESTGFYGYTF.

Comment on this clonotype: Being one base from a much bigger clone, this may be a read error. The chain carries TRBV19 and TRBJ2-7, with D unclear. This CDR3 contains 13 residues. Germline values: CDR1 LNHDA, CDR2 SQIVND (reference sequence). The V gene lost 3 bases and the J gene lost 5 bases, with 11 bases spanning the gap. The CDR3 protein is CASSIGSDHEQYF. In nucleotides, the CDR3 is TGTGCCAGTAGTATTGGTTCAGACCACGAGCAGTACTTC.

This clonotype was found many times. The chain links TRBV4-1 to TRBJ1-2; the D is unclear. V lost 0 bases and J 4 bases, leaving 12 bases between the germline ends. From germline, CDR1 is MGHRA and CDR2 YSYEKL. This CDR3 has 15 amino acids. The CDR3 loop reads CASSQEIRDPYGYTF. The CDR3, as DNA: TGCGCCAGCAGCCAAGAGATTCGGGATCCCTATGGCTACACCTTC.

This clonotype was detected ten times or more. The chain is built from TRBV11-2 and TRBJ2-7; D possibly uses TRBD1 or TRBD2 (5 bases each). V was clipped by 0 bases and J by 2 bases, with 17 bases between them. The CDR3 is made up of 17 amino acids. CDR1 is SGHAT, CDR2 FQNNGV, per germline. This CDR3 reads CASSLDLGEGPTYEQYF. In DNA, the CDR3 is TGTGCCAGCAGCTTAGACCTCGGCGAGGGGCCAACCTACGAGCAGTACTTC.

This clonotype was detected many times. V gene TRBV5-5 combines with J gene TRBJ1-5, with D possibly matching TRBD1 (6 bases). V lost 4 bases and J lost 3, with 14 bases in between. Germline assignment: CDR1 SGHKS and CDR2 YYEKEE (reference sequence). CDR3 length: 15 residues. The DNA for the CDR3 is TGTGCCAGCAGCGCGTCTGGACAGCTCAATCAGCCCCAGCATTTT. It is translated as CASSASGQLNQPQHF.

There are many counts of this clonotype. V gene TRBV7-2 combines with J gene TRBJ2-5; no clear D. The germline V gene has CDR1 SGHTA and CDR2 FQGNSA. V was trimmed by 1 base and J by 0 bases, leaving 9 bases between them. The CDR3 has 15 amino acids. CDR3 sequence: CASSLVASYQETQYF. In nucleotides, the CDR3 is TGTGCCAGCAGCTTAGTAGCATCGTACCAAGAGACCCAGTACTTC.

The chain couples TRBV12-3 or TRBV12-4 to TRBJ2-7; 8 bases are shared with TRBD2. V shed 6 bases and J 1 base; nucleotides not matched to a gene: 8. The CDR3 is 15 residues long. The CDR3 region has the DNA TGTGCCAGCAGCTGGGGTAGCGGGAAGTCCTACGAGCAGTACTTC. Amino acid sequence: CASSWGSGKSYEQYF.

This clonotype was counted at least ten times. This rearrangement joins TRBV12-3 or TRBV12-4 to TRBJ1-3, with D perhaps TRBD1 (6 bases). CDR3 length: 14 amino acids. Trimming took 7 bases from V and 0 from J, leaving 10 bases between them. CDR3 nucleotide sequence: TGTGCCAGCAAACCGGGACACTCTGGAAACACCATATATTTT. Protein product: CASKPGHSGNTIYF.

At least ten counts were recorded for this clonotype. The chain joins TRBV20-1 to TRBJ1-2, with 9 nucleotides matching TRBD1. The CDR3 length is 13 residues. From germline, CDR1 is DFQATT and CDR2 SNEGSKA (reference sequence). V gave up 4 bases and J gave up 8 bases; unmatched junction bases: 8. The CDR3 DNA is TGCAGTGCTAAAGGGACAGGGACGGGAGGCTACACCTTC. As protein: CSAKGTGTGGYTF.

At least ten counts were recorded for this clonotype. A junction end diverges from the germline sequence, so it may reflect a read error. The CDR3 nucleotides read TGTGCCAGCAGCTTTCCCCCTGTCGAGGACGGCTCGTCCTTC. It yields the protein CASSFPPVEDGSSF. The J gene is TRBJ1-2, the V gene TRBV5-6; D is unresolved. This CDR3 has 14 residues. Germline CDR1 and CDR2: SGHDT and YYEEEE.

This clonotype has at least ten counts. This chain links TRBV5-1 with TRBJ2-2, with TRBD1 matching over 7 bases. CDR1 is SGHRS and CDR2 is YFSETQ in the germline V gene. The CDR3 length is 16 residues. J was trimmed by 1 base and V by 0 bases; bases with no gene match: 3. In nucleotides, the CDR3 is TGCGCCAGCAGCTTGGAGGGGGCGGTGAACACCGGGGAGCTGTTTTTT. Its protein is CASSLEGAVNTGELFF. The full variable domain, rest sourced from reference TRBV5-1 and TRBJ2-2, is KAGVTQTPRYLIKTRGQQVTLSCSPISGHRSVSWYQQTPGQGLQFLFEYFSETQRNKGNFPGRFSGRQFSNSRSEMNVSTLELGDSALYLCASSLEGAVNTGELFFGEGSRLTVL.

The table lists this clonotype with many counts. CDR3 residues: CASSSKGLAGGPSLIHEQYF. CDR3 sequence (DNA): TGTGCCAGCAGTTCCAAGGGACTAGCGGGAGGGCCATCATTAATCCACGAGCAGTACTTC. The chain has TRBV27 and TRBJ2-7, with 16 bases aligning to TRBD2. Trimming at V came to 4 bases and at J to 5 bases, leaving 17 bases not matched to a gene. This CDR3 has 20 residues. Germline V gene sequence: CDR1 MNHEY, CDR2 SMNVEV (reference sequence).

This clonotype was seen at least ten times. The gene calls are TRBV7-2 and TRBJ1-2; the match to TRBD1 covers 12 bases. Unmatched junction bases numbered 6, after V lost 6 bases and J lost 7 bases. The CDR3 runs 14 residues. Per germline, CDR1 SGHTA and CDR2 FQGNSA. The CDR3 region is CASSQGQGASGYTF. The CDR3, as DNA: TGTGCCAGCAGTCAGGGACAGGGGGCCTCTGGCTACACCTTC.

This clonotype showed up many times. The chain joins TRBV20-1 to TRBJ1-5; D possibly corresponds to TRBD1 (6 bases). Trimming stripped 7 bases from V and 5 bases from J, with 15 bases between. Germline lookup yields CDR1 DFQATT and CDR2 SNEGSKA (reference sequence). The CDR3 sequence is 13 residues long. The CDR3 DNA is TGCAGTGTTATACAGGACAGAGATCAGCCCCAGCATTTT. It codes for CSVIQDRDQPQHF.

This clonotype was seen repeatedly, ten times or more. The chain has TRBV11-3 and TRBJ2-7; the match to TRBD1 covers 10 bases. The V gene's germline CDR1 is SGHNT and CDR2 YENEEA. The CDR3 totals 13 residues. V lost 6 bases to trimming and J lost 5 bases; unmatched junction nucleotides: 4. This chain's CDR3 is CASSGGTGDEQYF. CDR3 DNA: TGTGCCAGCAGTGGTGGGACAGGGGACGAGCAGTACTTC.

This clonotype has at least ten counts. The V call is TRBV11-2, the J call TRBJ1-2; D unclear. Germline V CDR1 and CDR2: SGHAT, FQNNGV. The V end lost 0 bases, the J end lost 6 bases, and 8 bases lay between the germline ends. The CDR3 spans 13 residues. CDR3 residues: CASSLDATNGYTF. In DNA, the CDR3 is TGTGCCAGCAGCTTAGATGCGACCAATGGCTACACCTTC.